Following are 6 T cell receptor beta chains from one sample sequenced in a study of Ad26.COV2.S vaccination and SARS-CoV-2 variants. Documented treatment: some 20 received Ad26.COV2.S at low or high dose, single or two shots; about 5 received placebo; per-sample allocation not given. At day 63 after the first vaccine or placebo injection, samples were drawn. Repertoires were generated with immunoSEQ multiplex PCR, while TCRdb's copy carries only in-frame clones and drops some. The sample records approximately 400,000 clones, approximately 83% being singletons. Sequenced material: peripheral blood, taken in a trial of Ad26.COV2.S vaccine versus placebo. Source of these receptors: a person between 18 and 65 years old who received the Ad26.COV2.S COVID-19 vaccine or a placebo.

V usage is TRBV25-1 and J usage is TRBJ2-2; no clear D gene. The CDR3 covers 11 residues. In germline, CDR1 is MGHDK, CDR2 SYGVNS. The V end lost 9 bases, the J end lost 13 bases, and 15 bases lay between the germline ends. CDR3 sequence reads: CASQIADRLFF. In DNA, the CDR3 is TGTGCCAGTCAGATCGCGGACCGGCTGTTTTTT.

This chain uses TRBV4-2 with TRBJ2-1, with unresolved D. Per germline, CDR1 LGHNA and CDR2 YNFKEQ. Trimming removed 4 bases at V and 4 bases at J, with 5 bases between. The length of the CDR3 is 12 residues. CDR3: CASSLGYNEQFF. The CDR3 nucleotides are TGTGCCAGCAGCCTCGGATACAATGAGCAGTTCTTC.

This clone was detected only once. V is TRBV14 and J is TRBJ2-3; TRBD2 aligns across 14 bases. Germline lookup yields CDR1 SGHDN and CDR2 FVKESK. V was clipped by 4 bases and J by 5 bases; unmatched bases: 2. The CDR3 covers 15 residues. CDR3 residues: CASSLGTSGRDTQYF. The CDR3 region has the DNA TGTGCCAGCAGCCTCGGGACTAGCGGGAGAGATACGCAGTATTTT.

V is TRBV27 and J is TRBJ1-6; no definite D call. V was shortened by 3 bases and J by 8 bases, with 5 bases between the two germline ends. The CDR3 totals 12 residues. Per the germline V gene, CDR1 is MNHEY and CDR2 is SMNVEV (reference sequence). The CDR3 spells CASSLRDSPLHF. CDR3 DNA: TGTGCCAGCAGTTTGAGAGATTCACCCCTCCACTTT.

V gene TRBV7-6 combines with J gene TRBJ1-4; D might be TRBD1 (5 bases). Trimming stripped 6 bases from V and 10 bases from J, with 12 bases between. Per the germline V gene, CDR1 is SGHVS and CDR2 is FNYEAQ. There are 12 residues in the CDR3. DNA for the CDR3: TGTGCCAGCAGAGATTGGGGGACAAAACTGTTTTTT. Its protein is CASRDWGTKLFF.

This clone was observed once. The rearrangement uses TRBV5-1 and TRBJ2-3; D unclear. CDR3 length: 14 residues. The ends were cut back, 1 base at V and 6 bases at J, with 12 bases in the middle. The germline V gene encodes CDR1 SGHRS and CDR2 YFSETQ. In DNA form, the CDR3 reads TGCGCCAGCAGCTTGAACATCGAGATGGATACGCAGTATTTT. It encodes CASSLNIEMDTQYF.